The next 20 T cell receptor beta chains were all read from a single sample in a study of blood T cell repertoires in COVID-19. TCRdb's copy holds only in-frame clones and misses some; the assay was immunoSEQ multiplex PCR. The sample lists approximately 270,000 clones; roughly nine tenths were seen once. Sequenced sample: PBMCs or T cells enriched from blood (not recorded which). The receptors stem from a human donor in a cohort exposed to, infected with or recovered from COVID-19 (not recorded which). The donor label of this sample is uncertain.

The CDR3 DNA follows: TGTGCCAGCACCTCGGGAGGGGGCAACTATGGCTACACCTTC. It specifies CASTSGGGNYGYTF. The rearrangement uses TRBV6-5 and TRBJ1-2; 7 nucleotides line up with TRBD1. The CDR3 is made up of 14 amino acids. Unmatched junction bases numbered 7, after V lost 7 bases and J lost 2 bases. Germline V gene lookup returns CDR1 MNHEY and CDR2 SVGAGI.

This clone was detected a few times. This chain joins TRBV2 and TRBJ2-7; TRBD1 is a possible D gene (6 bases). CDR1 is SNHLY, CDR2 FYNNEI, per germline. This CDR3 region has 12 residues. Trimming left V 6 bases short and J 6 bases short, with 12 bases between. The CDR3 here is CASRREGGEQYF. CDR3 sequence (DNA): TGTGCCAGCAGGAGGGAAGGGGGCGAGCAGTACTTC.

A few counts support this clone. The chain has TRBV7-9 and TRBJ1-5; D is ambiguous. The germline V gene encodes CDR1 SEHNR and CDR2 FQNEAQ (reference sequence). Trimming removed 5 bases from V and 6 bases from J, with 8 bases in between. This CDR3 is built from 12 residues. The CDR3: CASSVGGQPQHF. DNA of the CDR3: TGTGCCAGCAGCGTTGGCGGTCAGCCCCAGCATTTT.

The chain combines TRBV5-7 with TRBJ2-7; 7 nucleotides align to TRBD1. TRBV5-7 belongs to the ORF category, with a function that is uncertain. The CDR3 is 16 amino acids. The junction had 15 bases not matched to a gene; V was cut back by 4 bases and J by 5 bases. The CDR3 protein is CASSGRWDRKLDEQYF. The CDR3, as DNA: TGTGCCAGCAGCGGCCGCTGGGACAGAAAGTTGGACGAGCAGTACTTC.

This clone was seen once. This chain links TRBV7-2 with TRBJ2-3; 7 bases map to TRBD2. This CDR3 spans 14 amino acids. J was trimmed by 5 bases and V by 3 bases; bases with no gene match: 5. Germline V gives CDR1 SGHTA, CDR2 FQGNSA. As DNA, the CDR3 is TGTGCCAGCAGCTTCGGGGGGAGGGGAGATACGCAGTATTTT. The encoded protein is CASSFGGRGDTQYF.

This chain uses TRBV9 with TRBJ2-6, with D possibly TRBD1 on 6 matching bases. Germline V CDR1 and CDR2: SGDLS, YYNGEE. V shed 4 bases and J shed 1 base, with 12 bases lying between them. This CDR3 has 16 residues. The CDR3: CASSSQQGSGANVLTF. The CDR3 DNA reads as TGTGCCAGCAGCTCCCAACAGGGTTCTGGGGCCAACGTCCTGACTTTC.

This chain uses TRBV4-3 with TRBJ1-3; 7 positions agree with TRBD1. This CDR3 comprises 16 residues. The germline gives CDR1 LGHNA, CDR2 YSLEER. V trimming: 1 base; J trimming: 0 bases; junction bases outside the gene matches: 3. The CDR3 region is CASSQGQGGSGNTIYF. Written as DNA, the CDR3 is TGCGCCAGCAGCCAAGGGCAGGGGGGCTCTGGAAACACCATATATTTT.

The chain is built from TRBV5-1 and TRBJ2-4; TRBD2 matches 10 bases. Germline trimming cut 0 bases from V and 7 bases from J; bases unmatched to any gene: 4. The CDR3 runs 15 residues. Germline V gives CDR1 SGHRS, CDR2 YFSETQ. This chain's CDR3 is CASSLVAGGGNIQYF. CDR3 DNA: TGCGCCAGCAGCTTGGTAGCGGGGGGTGGGAACATTCAGTACTTC.

This sequence joins TRBV19 and TRBJ1-5; 9 bases are shared with TRBD1. The V gene end was trimmed by 3 bases and the J gene end by 5 bases; junction bases not matched to a gene: 5. CDR1 LNHDA and CDR2 SQIVND come from the germline V gene (reference sequence). CDR3 length: 15 amino acids. The CDR3 sequence: CASSMGQGIYQPQHF. DNA for the CDR3: TGTGCCAGTAGTATGGGACAGGGAATTTATCAGCCCCAGCATTTT. The variable domain in full, completed from reference TRBV19 and TRBJ1-5, reads DGGITQSPKYLFRKEGQNVTLSCEQNLNHDAMYWYRQDPGQGLRLIYYSQIVNDFQKGDIAEGYSVSREKKESFPLTVTSAQKNPTAFYLCASSMGQGIYQPQHFGDGTRLSIL.

The chain combines TRBV12-3 or TRBV12-4 with TRBJ1-2; D call uncertain. Trimming cost V 5 bases and J 3 bases, with 7 bases left between them. This CDR3 region has 12 residues. CDR3 protein: CASSRRDYGYTF. DNA for the CDR3: TGTGCCAGCAGTCGCCGGGACTATGGCTACACCTTC.

This clone was seen just once. V and J are TRBV21-1 and TRBJ2-1; the DNA was not used to check the table's D call, TRBD1. TRBV21-1 constitutes a pseudogene. The CDR3 has 15 amino acids. CDR3 sequence reads: CASSSCWQGANEQFF. DNA for the CDR3: TGTGCCAGCAGCTCCTGTTGGCAGGGGGCGAATGAGCAGTTCTTC.

V usage is TRBV24-1 and J usage is TRBJ2-3, with 8 nucleotides matching TRBD2. After removal of 4 bases from V and 4 bases from J, the junction contained 6 bases not matched to a gene. The length of the CDR3 is 15 residues. Germline CDR1 and CDR2: KGHDR and SFDVKD. The CDR3 is CATSESGGAADTQYF. The DNA for the CDR3 is TGTGCCACCAGTGAGTCCGGGGGGGCCGCAGATACGCAGTATTTT.

Here the CDR3 DNA reads TGTGCCAGCAGCCTTCAGGGGGATTACGAGCAGTACTTC. Its translation is CASSLQGDYEQYF. The V gene is TRBV7-9, the J gene TRBJ2-7; 7 bases fit TRBD1. The ends lost 5 bases at V and 4 bases at J; junction bases unmatched: 5. CDR3 size: 13 residues. Germline CDR1 reads SEHNR; CDR2 reads FQNEAQ (reference sequence).

The chain has TRBV27 and TRBJ2-2; tentatively, D is TRBD1 (5 bases). There are 17 residues in the CDR3. The ends were cut back, 2 bases at V and 2 bases at J, with 15 bases in the middle. The V gene's germline CDR1 is MNHEY and CDR2 SMNVEV (reference sequence). The CDR3 loop is CASSLRPGLDNTGELFF. In DNA form, the CDR3 reads TGTGCCAGCAGTTTAAGGCCAGGGCTTGATAACACCGGGGAGCTGTTTTTT.

The chain carries TRBV6-1 and TRBJ2-3, with a tentative D call TRBD2 (5 bases). V lost 2 bases and J lost 5, with 11 bases in between. The CDR3 has 14 residues. Germline V CDR1 and CDR2: MNHNS, SASEGT. DNA of the CDR3: TGTGCCAGCAGTGAAAGTTCCGGGGTAGATACGCAGTATTTT. Residues: CASSESSGVDTQYF.

V and J are TRBV7-3 and TRBJ2-7; TRBD1 matches at 7 bases. CDR3 length: 17 residues. From germline, CDR1 is SGHTA and CDR2 FQGTGA. After removal of 5 bases from V and 6 bases from J, the junction contained 19 bases not matched to a gene. CDR3 amino acids: CASSPDPPGGVLSEQYF. The CDR3 DNA reads as TGTGCCAGCAGCCCCGACCCCCCAGGGGGTGTGCTTTCCGAGCAGTACTTC. Using reference TRBV7-3 and TRBJ2-7 for the parts outside the CDR3, the full variable domain is GAGVSQTPSNKVTEKGKYVELRCDPISGHTALYWYRQSLGQGPEFLIYFQGTGAADDSGLPNDRFFAVRPEGSVSTLKIQRTERGDSAVYLCASSPDPPGGVLSEQYFGPGTRLTVT.

This clone was detected only once. The chain has TRBV11-3 and TRBJ2-5, with 12 bases aligning to TRBD1. The V gene end was trimmed by 5 bases and the J gene end by 5 bases; junction bases not matched to a gene: 6. From germline, CDR1 is SGHNT and CDR2 YENEEA. The CDR3 is made up of 15 amino acids. The CDR3 loop is CASSPGTGGFETQYF. CDR3 nucleotides: TGTGCCAGCAGCCCCGGGACAGGGGGCTTCGAGACCCAGTACTTC.

This clone was found once. The chain employs TRBV9 and TRBJ1-2; D is unresolved. V lost 3 bases, J lost 5 bases, and 14 bases lay in between. The CDR3 is made up of 14 amino acids. Germline loops: CDR1 SGDLS, CDR2 YYNGEE. The CDR3 region has the DNA TGTGCCAGCAGCGCCGGACTGGGAGGATATGGCTACACCTTC. The encoded protein is CASSAGLGGYGYTF. Complete variable domain (other parts from reference TRBV9 and TRBJ1-2): DSGVTQTPKHLITATGQRVTLRCSPRSGDLSVYWYQQSLDQGLQFLIQYYNGEERAKGNILERFSAQQFPDLHSELNLSSLELGDSALYFCASSAGLGGYGYTFGSGTRLTVV.

This chain connects TRBV14 to TRBJ2-7; 8 bases fit TRBD2. The ends lost 0 bases at V and 5 bases at J; junction bases unmatched: 6. Germline V gene lookup returns CDR1 SGHDN and CDR2 FVKESK. This CDR3 has 15 residues. CDR3 residues: CASSQDRYGGDEQYF. The CDR3, as DNA: TGTGCCAGCAGCCAAGATCGGTACGGGGGGGACGAGCAGTACTTC.

This chain uses TRBV4-1 with TRBJ1-5; possible D gene TRBD1, 5 bases. CDR1 is MGHRA and CDR2 is YSYEKL in the germline V gene. With 0 bases removed from V and 6 bases from J, the gap between germline ends came to 12 bases. The CDR3 consists of 15 residues. The CDR3 is CASSQDGGGTQPQHF. The CDR3 nucleotides are TGCGCCAGCAGCCAAGATGGCGGAGGGACTCAGCCCCAGCATTTT.